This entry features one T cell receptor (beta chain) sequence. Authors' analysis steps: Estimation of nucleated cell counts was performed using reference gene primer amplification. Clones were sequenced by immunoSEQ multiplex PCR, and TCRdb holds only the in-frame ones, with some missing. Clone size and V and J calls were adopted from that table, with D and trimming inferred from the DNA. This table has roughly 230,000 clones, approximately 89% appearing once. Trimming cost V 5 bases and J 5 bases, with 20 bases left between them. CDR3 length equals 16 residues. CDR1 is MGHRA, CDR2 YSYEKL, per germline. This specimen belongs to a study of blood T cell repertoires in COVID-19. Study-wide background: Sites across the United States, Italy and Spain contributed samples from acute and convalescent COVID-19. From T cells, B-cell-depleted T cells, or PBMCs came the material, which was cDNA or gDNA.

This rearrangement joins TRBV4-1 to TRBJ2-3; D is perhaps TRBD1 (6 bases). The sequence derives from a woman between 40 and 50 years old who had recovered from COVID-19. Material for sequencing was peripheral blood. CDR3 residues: CASSSMDSLWEDTQYF. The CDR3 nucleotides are TGCGCCAGCAGCTCCATGGACAGTTTATGGGAAGATACGCAGTATTTT.